These 23 T cell receptor beta chains were all obtained from the same sample, sequenced in a study of OX40 agonist ivuxolimab in advanced cancers. Here immunoSEQ multiplex PCR was the method, and the copy in TCRdb shows in-frame clones only, minus some. The table lists 76,000 or so clones, over 75% of them singletons. The starting material was CD4+ or CD8+ T cells sorted from blood, obtained in a trial of the OX40 agonist ivuxolimab. The receptors stem from an adult with an advanced solid tumor such as melanoma, head and neck, liver or kidney cancer.

This clone has just one count. The gene calls are TRBV2 and TRBJ1-4, with a weak D call TRBD1 (6 bases). CDR3 length: 13 residues. V dropped 3 bases and J dropped 13 bases, with 15 bases sitting between them. In germline, CDR1 is SNHLY, CDR2 FYNNEI. CDR3 in amino acids: CASSDRTERGLFF. CDR3 DNA sequence: TGTGCCAGCAGTGACCGGACAGAAAGGGGACTGTTTTTT. Full variable domain (remainder filled in from reference TRBV2 and TRBJ1-4): EPEVTQTPSHQVTQMGQEVILRCVPISNHLYFYWYRQILGQKVEFLVSFYNNEISEKSEIFDDQFSVERPDGSNFTLKIRSTKLEDSAMYFCASSDRTERGLFFGSGTQLSVL.

This chain connects TRBV9 to TRBJ2-1, with TRBD1 as a possible D gene (5 bases). With 0 bases removed from V and 9 bases from J, the gap between germline ends came to 13 bases. The V gene's germline CDR1 is SGDLS and CDR2 YYNGEE. The CDR3 extends over 14 amino acids. In DNA form, the CDR3 reads TGTGCCAGCAGCGTAGTAAGTCAGGGTACTGAGCAGTTCTTC. Translated, it gives CASSVVSQGTEQFF. Full variable domain (rest looked up from reference TRBV9 and TRBJ2-1): DSGVTQTPKHLITATGQRVTLRCSPRSGDLSVYWYQQSLDQGLQFLIQYYNGEERAKGNILERFSAQQFPDLHSELNLSSLELGDSALYFCASSVVSQGTEQFFGPGTRLTVL.

This sequence joins TRBV5-1 and TRBJ2-6; possibly TRBD2 for D (5 bases). Trimming stripped 4 bases from V and 3 bases from J, with 8 bases between. Germline CDR1 and CDR2: SGHRS and YFSETQ. This CDR3 has 14 amino acids. DNA for the CDR3: TGCGCCAGCAGCGTTCGGGGTGGGGCCAACGTCCTGACTTTC. This encodes CASSVRGGANVLTF.

As regards this clone: The same CDR3 arises from other DNA sequences in this sample as well. Written as DNA, the CDR3 is TGTGCCAGCTCACCATCGGGGGACACTGAAGCTTTCTTT. The encoded protein is CASSPSGDTEAFF. The chain joins TRBV18 to TRBJ1-1; possibly TRBD1 for D (5 bases). Germline values: CDR1 KGHSH, CDR2 LQKENI. The V end lost 2 bases, the J end lost 3 bases, and 7 bases lay between the germline ends. The CDR3 totals 13 residues.

This clone was seen once. V usage is TRBV19 and J usage is TRBJ1-1, with a possible D match to TRBD1 (5 bases). V gave up 6 bases and J gave up 2 bases, with 7 bases separating them. The germline CDR1 and CDR2 sequences are LNHDA and SQIVND (reference sequence). The CDR3 runs 12 residues. The CDR3 loop reads CASRGLNTEAFF. For the CDR3, the DNA is TGTGCCAGTAGGGGACTTAACACTGAAGCTTTCTTT.

The rearrangement uses TRBV28 and TRBJ1-6, with D hard to call. The CDR3 extends over 13 amino acids. Trimming left V 4 bases short and J 2 bases short, with 3 bases between. The germline gives CDR1 MDHEN, CDR2 SYDVKM. The CDR3 is CASSYPYNSPLHF. CDR3 DNA: TGTGCCAGCAGTTACCCCTATAATTCACCCCTCCACTTT.

The chain combines TRBV18 with TRBJ2-3; 7 nucleotides agree with TRBD2. Germline-derived CDR1 and CDR2 are KGHSH and LQKENI. The V and J ends lost 4 bases and 0 bases, in that order; junction bases with no gene match: 4. This CDR3 region has 15 residues. The CDR3 region is CASSLPSGSTDTQYF. The CDR3 nucleotides read TGTGCCAGCTCACTCCCTAGCGGAAGCACAGATACGCAGTATTTT.

As DNA, the CDR3 is TGTGCCACGACTGGGACAGGGGAGGCCACCGGGGAGCTGTTTTTT. Amino acids: CATTGTGEATGELFF. The rearrangement links TRBV10-3 to TRBJ2-2; 10 nucleotides agree with TRBD1. The CDR3 has 15 residues. J lost 4 bases, V lost 10 bases, and 9 bases had no gene match. Looked up from germline, CDR1 is ENHRY and CDR2 is SYGVKD.

The chain links TRBV4-2 to TRBJ1-2; a possible D gene is TRBD1 (5 bases). The CDR3 extends over 16 amino acids. The germline V gene encodes CDR1 LGHNA and CDR2 YNFKEQ. V was shortened by 1 base and J by 4 bases, with 16 bases between the two germline ends. Here the CDR3 reads CASSQGSTVASYGYTF. Written as DNA, the CDR3 is TGTGCCAGCAGCCAAGGTTCGACAGTGGCAAGCTATGGCTACACCTTC.

V gene TRBV18 combines with J gene TRBJ2-7, with D perhaps TRBD1 (6 bases). Germline lookup yields CDR1 KGHSH and CDR2 LQKENI. V was pared by 0 bases and J by 1 base, with 10 bases between. The CDR3 is 15 amino acids. In DNA form, the CDR3 reads TGTGCCAGCTCACCACCCAGCAGGGGATCCTACGAGCAGTACTTC. Translating gives CASSPPSRGSYEQYF. Combining the CDR3 with reference TRBV18 and TRBJ2-7 gives the whole variable domain NAGVMQNPRHLVRRRGQEARLRCSPMKGHSHVYWYRQLPEEGLKFMVYLQKENIIDESGMPKERFSAEFPKEGPSILRIQQVVRGDSAAYFCASSPPSRGSYEQYFGPGTRLTVT.

This clone was seen once. The chain recombines TRBV7-9 with TRBJ1-4, with a possible D match to TRBD1 (5 bases). The germline V gene encodes CDR1 SEHNR and CDR2 FQNEAQ (reference sequence). The CDR3 loop spans 16 amino acids. V was pared by 1 base and J by 4 bases, with 13 bases between. The CDR3 sequence is CASSLVGDFGNEKLFF. The CDR3 coding sequence is TGTGCCAGCAGCTTAGTGGGGGATTTCGGTAATGAAAAACTGTTTTTT.

This chain connects TRBV28 to TRBJ2-5; 9 bases fit TRBD1. After removal of 7 bases from V and 5 bases from J, the junction contained 11 bases not matched to a gene. CDR1 MDHEN and CDR2 SYDVKM come from the germline V gene. The CDR3 has 15 amino acids. The CDR3: CASNRPGQGLETQYF. For the CDR3, the DNA is TGTGCCAGCAATCGCCCGGGACAGGGTTTGGAGACCCAGTACTTC.

This chain uses TRBV5-8 with TRBJ1-2; D gene ambiguous. The CDR3 is made up of 14 amino acids. The V end was cut by 0 bases, the J end by 7 bases, with 13 bases between. CDR1 is SGHTS and CDR2 is YDEGEE in the germline V gene. The DNA for the CDR3 is TGTGCCAGCAGCTTGGGGGAAGGGATTGCTGGCTACACCTTC. Its translation: CASSLGEGIAGYTF.

The rearrangement joins TRBV2 to TRBJ2-1; 7 bases are shared with TRBD2. Trimming cost V 6 bases and J 5 bases; bases outside gene matches: 10. There are 15 residues in the CDR3. Germline V gene sequence: CDR1 SNHLY, CDR2 FYNNEI. Here the CDR3 DNA reads TGTGCCAGCAGCCCCAGCGGGGAAGGGAACAATGAGCAGTTCTTC. This sequence encodes CASSPSGEGNNEQFF.

J is TRBJ2-5 and V is TRBV27, with a weak D call TRBD1 (5 bases). Germline-derived CDR1 and CDR2 are MNHEY and SMNVEV (reference sequence). The CDR3 consists of 13 residues. Trimming stripped 7 bases from V and 3 bases from J, with 12 bases between. CDR3 amino acids: CASNGHLEETQYF. The CDR3 nucleotides are TGTGCCAGCAACGGACATCTAGAAGAGACCCAGTACTTC.

The V and J genes are TRBV7-9 and TRBJ2-7; 7 bases map to TRBD2. There are 13 residues in the CDR3. The V gene's germline CDR1 is SEHNR and CDR2 FQNEAQ (reference sequence). Germline trimming cut 8 bases from V and 4 bases from J; bases unmatched to any gene: 8. In DNA form, the CDR3 reads TGTGCCAGCGGCCTTGGGGGGGTGTACGAGCAGTACTTC. Translation gives CASGLGGVYEQYF.

This chain joins TRBV29-1 and TRBJ1-2; TRBD1 matches 11 bases. V was clipped by 5 bases and J by 8 bases; unmatched bases: 7. The germline CDR1 and CDR2 sequences are SQVTM and ANQGSEA. The CDR3 covers 13 residues. CDR3 sequence (DNA): TGCAGCGTTTCCCGGGACAGGGGGGACGGCTACACCTTC. The encoded protein is CSVSRDRGDGYTF. The variable domain in full, completed from reference TRBV29-1 and TRBJ1-2, reads SAVISQKPSRDICQRGTSLTIQCQVDSQVTMMFWYRQQPGQSLTLIATANQGSEATYESGFVIDKFPISRPNLTFSTLTVSNMSPEDSSIYLCSVSRDRGDGYTFGSGTRLTVV.

The gene calls are TRBV7-2 and TRBJ1-1, with D possibly TRBD1 on 6 matching bases. V lost 1 base and J 1 base, leaving 10 bases between the germline ends. The CDR3 spans 15 residues. Per germline, CDR1 SGHTA and CDR2 FQGNSA. CDR3 sequence (DNA): TGTGCCAGCAGCTTAGAGACAGGAGGGAACACTGAAGCTTTCTTT. It codes for CASSLETGGNTEAFF.

A few counts support this clone. J is TRBJ1-3 and V is TRBV11-2; 7 bases align to TRBD1. V lost 3 bases and J lost 4; bases outside the gene matches: 6. There are 15 residues in the CDR3. Germline CDR1 SGHAT, CDR2 FQNNGV. The CDR3: CASSFSTGSGNTIYF. CDR3 DNA: TGTGCCAGCAGCTTCTCGACAGGGAGCGGAAACACCATATATTTT.

The V and J genes are TRBV5-1 and TRBJ1-1; unclear D gene. Trimming removed 0 bases at V and 1 base at J, with 10 bases between. This CDR3 is 15 amino acids long. CDR1 is SGHRS and CDR2 is YFSETQ in the germline V gene. The CDR3 sequence is CASSLGAVSNTEAFF. CDR3 bases: TGCGCCAGCAGCTTGGGGGCGGTTTCGAACACTGAAGCTTTCTTT.

The J gene is TRBJ2-5, the V gene TRBV7-9; D remains unclear. This CDR3 is 12 amino acids long. Looked up from germline, CDR1 is SEHNR and CDR2 is FQNEAQ (reference sequence). V lost 3 bases and J 4 bases, leaving 6 bases between the germline ends. The CDR3 nucleotides are TGTGCCAGCAGCTTTCTTTCAGAGACCCAGTACTTC. Translation gives CASSFLSETQYF.

The chain recombines TRBV11-2 with TRBJ2-5; D is undetermined. CDR1 is SGHAT and CDR2 is FQNNGV in the germline V gene. The CDR3 has 11 residues. V gave up 3 bases and J gave up 5 bases, with 4 bases separating them. CDR3 nucleotide sequence: TGTGCCAGCAGCTTTGCCGAGACCCAGTACTTC. It specifies CASSFAETQYF.

The chain combines TRBV5-1 with TRBJ2-5; possibly TRBD1 for D (5 bases). Germline values: CDR1 SGHRS, CDR2 YFSETQ. The V end lost 0 bases, the J end lost 3 bases, and 6 bases lay between the germline ends. This CDR3 has 13 amino acids. In DNA form, the CDR3 reads TGCGCCAGCAGCTTGGAAGGGGAAGAGACCCAGTACTTC. Translation: CASSLEGEETQYF.